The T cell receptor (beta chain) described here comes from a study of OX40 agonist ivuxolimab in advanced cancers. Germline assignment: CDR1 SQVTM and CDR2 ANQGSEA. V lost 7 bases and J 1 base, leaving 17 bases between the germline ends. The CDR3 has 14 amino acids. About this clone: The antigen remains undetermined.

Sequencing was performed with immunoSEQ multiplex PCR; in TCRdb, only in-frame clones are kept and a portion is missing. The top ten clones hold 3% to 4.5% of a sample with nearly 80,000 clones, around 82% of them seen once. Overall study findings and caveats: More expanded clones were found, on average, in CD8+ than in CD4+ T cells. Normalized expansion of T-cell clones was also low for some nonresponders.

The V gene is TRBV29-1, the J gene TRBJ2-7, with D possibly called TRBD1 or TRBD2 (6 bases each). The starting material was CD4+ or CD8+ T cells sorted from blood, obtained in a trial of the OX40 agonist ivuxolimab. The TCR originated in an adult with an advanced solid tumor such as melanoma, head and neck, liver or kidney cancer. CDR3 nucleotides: TGCAGCGCCGCGGGACACCGGGGATCCTACGAGCAGTACTTC. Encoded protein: CSAAGHRGSYEQYF.